These 17 T cell receptor beta chains were sequenced from one sample in a study of identical twins. TCRdb re-derived calls from the 5' RACE reads in MiXCR, one entry per CDR3 protein. The sample has fewer than 550,000 distinct CDR3 sequences; over 12% are singletons. This sample was shared with a second study, whose subject was yellow fever vaccine responses in identical twins.

Sequenced material: CD4+ T cells sorted from blood. The receptor set was obtained from a woman aged 18-29 years in good health.

The sample holds a few counts of this clonotype. CDR3 amino acids: CASSFGGNYEQYF. CDR3 DNA sequence: TGTGCCAGCAGTTTCGGGGGGAACTACGAGCAGTACTTC. This chain uses TRBV12-3 or TRBV12-4 with TRBJ2-7; 7 bases align to TRBD2. The CDR3 sequence is 13 residues long. After removal of 3 bases from V and 3 bases from J, the junction contained 2 bases not matched to a gene.

The CDR3 DNA sequence: TGTGCCAGCAGCTTCCGGGACTATTATGAGGCCGGGGAGCTGTTTTTT. Translation gives CASSFRDYYEAGELFF. The chain joins TRBV11-3 to TRBJ2-2, with 7 nucleotides matching TRBD2. Germline lookup yields CDR1 SGHNT and CDR2 YENEEA. Germline trimming cut 3 bases from V and 6 bases from J; bases unmatched to any gene: 10. The CDR3 is made up of 16 amino acids.

The chain uses TRBV27 and TRBJ1-5, with TRBD1 matching 8 bases. CDR1 is MNHEY and CDR2 is SMNVEV in the germline V gene (reference sequence). The trim removed 0 bases at V and 4 bases at J, leaving 5 bases unmatched. CDR3 length: 16 amino acids. The CDR3 loop reads CASSLSWQGANQPQHF. The CDR3 DNA follows: TGTGCCAGCAGTTTATCGTGGCAGGGGGCGAATCAGCCCCAGCATTTT.

The chain couples TRBV29-1 to TRBJ1-2; TRBD1 agrees at 8 bases. The J segment lost 6 bases and the V segment lost 8 bases, leaving 8 bases of the junction unmatched. Germline lookup yields CDR1 SQVTM and CDR2 ANQGSEA. The CDR3 spans 12 residues. CDR3 region: CSIGGQGHGYTF. CDR3 DNA sequence: TGCAGCATTGGCGGACAGGGTCATGGCTACACCTTC.

The sample holds one count of this clonotype. The V gene is TRBV18, the J gene TRBJ2-1; 12 bases are a match to TRBD2. This CDR3 spans 16 amino acids. Germline V gene lookup returns CDR1 KGHSH and CDR2 LQKENI. Trimming cost V 0 bases and J 9 bases; bases outside gene matches: 6. CDR3: CASSPPASGGAGEQFF. The CDR3, as DNA: TGTGCCAGCTCACCACCGGCTAGCGGGGGGGCCGGTGAGCAGTTCTTC.

The chain carries TRBV4-1 and TRBJ2-6, with 8 positions matching TRBD2. The germline V gene has CDR1 MGHRA and CDR2 YSYEKL. This CDR3 is built from 20 residues. Trimming at V came to 0 bases and at J to 0 bases, leaving 10 bases not matched to a gene. The CDR3 reads CASSQDQRGTHLSGANVLTF. The DNA for the CDR3 is TGCGCCAGCAGCCAAGATCAGCGGGGGACACATCTCTCTGGGGCCAACGTCCTGACTTTC.

The chain recombines TRBV2 with TRBJ2-1; TRBD2 agrees at 8 bases. Germline assignment: CDR1 SNHLY and CDR2 FYNNEI. The CDR3 covers 12 residues. Unmatched junction bases numbered 4, after V lost 0 bases and J lost 15 bases. CDR3 in amino acids: CASSEAQREWFF. CDR3 sequence (DNA): TGTGCCAGCAGTGAAGCCCAGCGGGAGTGGTTCTTC.

This clonotype appeared a few times. The rearrangement uses TRBV4-1 and TRBJ1-6; 7 bases align to TRBD1. CDR1 MGHRA and CDR2 YSYEKL come from the germline V gene. V lost 1 base and J lost 6; bases outside the gene matches: 6. CDR3 length equals 16 residues. In DNA form, the CDR3 reads TGCGCCAGCAGCCAAGGACAGGGAAAGAGTAATTCACCCCTCCACTTT. Translated: CASSQGQGKSNSPLHF.

This clonotype was counted many times. Germline and junction disagree at one end, which may indicate a read error. The chain is built from TRBV12-3 or TRBV12-4 and TRBJ1-1; no definite D call. The CDR3 extends over 14 amino acids. The CDR3 is CASSLVAGNTEAFF. In DNA form, the CDR3 reads TGCGCCAGCAGCTTGGTGGCGGGGAACACTGAAGCTTTCTTT.

The chain employs TRBV5-6 and TRBJ2-5; unclear D gene. The CDR3 spans 15 residues. The V gene's germline CDR1 is SGHDT and CDR2 YYEEEE. V shed 0 bases and J shed 7 bases, with 16 bases lying between them. CDR3 sequence (DNA): TGTGCCAGCAGCTTGGATTGGACGCCCACGGGGACCCAGTACTTC. This sequence encodes CASSLDWTPTGTQYF.

This chain connects TRBV29-1 to TRBJ2-6; D possibly corresponds to TRBD2 (6 bases). The CDR3 is 16 residues long. From germline, CDR1 is SQVTM and CDR2 ANQGSEA. Trimming took 6 bases from V and 0 from J, leaving 15 bases between them. In DNA, the CDR3 is TGCAGCGTACGAGCGGGCTCCCTCTCTGGGGCCAACGTCCTGACTTTC. Its translation is CSVRAGSLSGANVLTF.

This clonotype turned up a few times. This sequence joins TRBV3-1 and TRBJ2-5; tentatively, D is TRBD2 (6 bases). Germline loops: CDR1 LGHDT, CDR2 YNNKEL (reference sequence). Trimming cost V 8 bases and J 5 bases, with 21 bases left between them. This CDR3 has 15 residues. In DNA form, the CDR3 reads TGTGCCAGCCGACCCAATAGCGGACCCGGGGAGACCCAGTACTTC. This gives the protein CASRPNSGPGETQYF.

This rearrangement joins TRBV18 to TRBJ1-5; no clear D. The CDR3 extends over 13 amino acids. Germline lookup yields CDR1 KGHSH and CDR2 LQKENI. V was trimmed by 5 bases and J by 4 bases, leaving 9 bases between them. The CDR3 DNA follows: TGTGCCAGCTCATACAATTTGAATCAGCCCCAGCATTTT. Encoded protein: CASSYNLNQPQHF.

In its sample, this clonotype was seen a few times. The chain's CDR3 is CATSDSRGGSNQPQHF. In DNA, the CDR3 is TGTGCCACCAGTGATTCCAGGGGAGGTAGCAATCAGCCCCAGCATTTT. V usage is TRBV24-1 and J usage is TRBJ1-5; weak D call: TRBD1 (6 bases). In germline, CDR1 is KGHDR, CDR2 SFDVKD. V gave up 2 bases and J gave up 0 bases, with 10 bases separating them. The CDR3 is made up of 16 amino acids.

This chain uses TRBV5-1 with TRBJ2-3, with 8 positions matching TRBD2. Germline-derived CDR1 and CDR2 are SGHRS and YFSETQ. The CDR3 covers 16 residues. V trimming: 0 bases; J trimming: 6 bases; junction bases outside the gene matches: 9. CDR3 residues: CASSLGSGALLDTQYF. The CDR3 nucleotides are TGCGCCAGCAGCTTGGGTAGCGGGGCTCTCTTGGATACGCAGTATTTT. Supplemented by reference TRBV5-1 and TRBJ2-3, the full variable domain reads KAGVTQTPRYLIKTRGQQVTLSCSPISGHRSVSWYQQTPGQGLQFLFEYFSETQRNKGNFPGRFSGRQFSNSRSEMNVSTLELGDSALYLCASSLGSGALLDTQYFGPGTRLTVL.

V and J are TRBV4-2 and TRBJ2-7, with 8 bases lining up with TRBD2. Unmatched junction bases numbered 8, after V lost 0 bases and J lost 7 bases. This CDR3 region has 15 residues. Per the germline V gene, CDR1 is LGHNA and CDR2 is YNFKEQ. The CDR3 region has the DNA TGTGCCAGCAGCCAAGACGCAGCGGGAGTGGGAGAGCAGTACTTC. As protein: CASSQDAAGVGEQYF.

This clonotype was detected only a few times. This chain links TRBV4-1 with TRBJ2-3, with D unresolved. Trimming removed 5 bases from V and 4 bases from J, with 7 bases in between. Germline V gene lookup returns CDR1 MGHRA and CDR2 YSYEKL. The CDR3 is made up of 12 amino acids. The CDR3 sequence: CASSSPSDTQYF. The CDR3 DNA reads as TGCGCCAGCAGCTCCCCGTCAGATACGCAGTATTTT.